These 10 T cell receptor beta chains came from one sample sequenced in a study of shared clonotypes between healthy human individuals. In the naive CD8 group, cells lacked CD45RO and were positively selected for CCR7, so terminally differentiated effector memory CD45RA+ cells were left out. Sequencing was performed with immunoSEQ multiplex PCR; in TCRdb, only in-frame clones are kept and a portion is missing. The sample has approximately 2,200,000 clones; roughly 91% are singletons. Source material: naive CD8+ T cells from PBMCs. These receptors were taken from a man between 18 and 35 years old in good health. Some clones in this sample may be carry-over from other donors' samples.

The chain has TRBV2 and TRBJ1-5; D is unclear. V shed 2 bases and J shed 0 bases, with 8 bases lying between them. Germline V CDR1 and CDR2: SNHLY, FYNNEI. The CDR3 is 15 residues long. In DNA form, the CDR3 reads TGTGCCAGCAGTGAATCGGAGACTAGCAATCAGCCCCAGCATTTT. Translation gives CASSESETSNQPQHF.

The chain employs TRBV28 and TRBJ1-5; D remains ambiguous. The germline V gene encodes CDR1 MDHEN and CDR2 SYDVKM. The CDR3 is made up of 14 amino acids. Between the trimmed V and J ends, which lost 3 bases and 15 bases, there was a span of 21 bases. Here the CDR3 reads CASSFRAELQVTHF. CDR3 sequence (DNA): TGTGCCAGCAGTTTTAGGGCGGAACTTCAGGTTACGCATTTT.

The chain has TRBV19 and TRBJ2-1; the match to TRBD2 covers 11 bases. Trimming took 7 bases from V and 6 from J; bases not matched to a gene: 8. This CDR3 contains 15 residues. Looked up from germline, CDR1 is LNHDA and CDR2 is SQIVND (reference sequence). The DNA of the CDR3 is TGTGCCAGTAACTTCCTAGCGGGAGGTTCCAATGAGCAGTTCTTC. As protein: CASNFLAGGSNEQFF.

This chain uses TRBV2 with TRBJ2-6, with D unclear. Trimming shortened V by 11 bases and J by 0 bases, and 14 bases separated the two germline ends. The CDR3 totals 15 residues. Germline V gives CDR1 SNHLY, CDR2 FYNNEI. CDR3 amino acids: CAGKASHSGANVLTF. CDR3 DNA sequence: TGTGCCGGGAAGGCCAGTCACTCTGGGGCCAACGTCCTGACTTTC.

The chain couples TRBV28 to TRBJ2-3, with D perhaps TRBD1 (6 bases). Between the trimmed V and J ends, which lost 3 bases and 0 bases, there was a span of 25 bases. CDR3 length: 20 residues. CDR1 is MDHEN and CDR2 is SYDVKM in the germline V gene. The CDR3, as DNA: TGTGCCAGCAGTTTGGACTGGGCTACGCGGACCGGGACAAGCACAGATACGCAGTATTTT. Translating gives CASSLDWATRTGTSTDTQYF.

As regards this clone: This specimen includes other DNA sequences encoding the same CDR3. CDR3 sequence (DNA): TGCGCCAGCAGCTTGGGTCTAGCGGGAGGTTACGAGCAGTACTTC. It yields the protein CASSLGLAGGYEQYF. The J gene is TRBJ2-7, the V gene TRBV5-1; TRBD2 agrees at 11 bases. CDR1 SGHRS and CDR2 YFSETQ come from the germline V gene. V gave up 0 bases and J gave up 4 bases; unmatched junction bases: 3. The CDR3 has 15 residues.

The V call is TRBV4-3, the J call TRBJ1-6; 7 bases are a match to TRBD1. In germline, CDR1 is LGHNA, CDR2 YSLEER. Trimming removed 1 base from V and 4 bases from J; junction bases left unmatched: 1. CDR3 length: 15 amino acids. CDR3: CASSQGDSYNSPLHF. The CDR3 nucleotides are TGCGCCAGCAGCCAAGGGGACAGTTATAATTCACCCCTCCACTTT.

The CDR3 region has the DNA TGTGCCAGCAGCTTGATACAGATCTCTGGGGCCAACGTCCTGACTTTC. This translates into CASSLIQISGANVLTF. The V and J genes are TRBV7-6 and TRBJ2-6; D unclear. The germline V and J ends were trimmed by 3 bases and 0 bases, with 9 bases remaining between them. CDR3 size: 16 residues. CDR1 is SGHVS, CDR2 FNYEAQ, per germline.

V is TRBV29-1 and J is TRBJ2-1, with 9 bases lining up with TRBD1. The V and J ends lost 4 bases and 10 bases, in that order; junction bases with no gene match: 11. In germline, CDR1 is SQVTM, CDR2 ANQGSEA. The CDR3 is made up of 14 amino acids. The CDR3 DNA reads TGCAGCGTTGCGGGTAAGGGACAGGGACTAGAGCAGTTCTTC. Protein product: CSVAGKGQGLEQFF.

The rearrangement joins TRBV11-2 to TRBJ2-7; TRBD1 matches 9 bases. CDR1 SGHAT and CDR2 FQNNGV come from the germline V gene. Losses at the gene ends were 10 bases for V and 2 bases for J; bases not matched to a gene: 6. This CDR3 comprises 13 residues. The CDR3 nucleotides are TGTGCCACTTCGGGACAGGGACCCTACGAGCAGTACTTC. It specifies CATSGQGPYEQYF.